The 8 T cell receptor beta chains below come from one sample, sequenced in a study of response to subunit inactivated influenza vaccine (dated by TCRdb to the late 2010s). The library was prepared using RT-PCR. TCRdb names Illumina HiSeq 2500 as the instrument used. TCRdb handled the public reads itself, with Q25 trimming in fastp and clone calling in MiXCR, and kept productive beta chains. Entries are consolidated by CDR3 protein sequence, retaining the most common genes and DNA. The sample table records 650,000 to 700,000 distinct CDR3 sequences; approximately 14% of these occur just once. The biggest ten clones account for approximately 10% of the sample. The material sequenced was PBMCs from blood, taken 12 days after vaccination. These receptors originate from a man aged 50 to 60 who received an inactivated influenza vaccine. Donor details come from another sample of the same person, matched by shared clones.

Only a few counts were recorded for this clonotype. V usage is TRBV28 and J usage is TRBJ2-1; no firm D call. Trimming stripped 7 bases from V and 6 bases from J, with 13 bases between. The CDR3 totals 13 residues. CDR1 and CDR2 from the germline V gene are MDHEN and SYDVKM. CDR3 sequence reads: CASTFPGGNEQFF. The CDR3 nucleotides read TGTGCCAGCACCTTTCCGGGTGGCAATGAGCAGTTCTTC.

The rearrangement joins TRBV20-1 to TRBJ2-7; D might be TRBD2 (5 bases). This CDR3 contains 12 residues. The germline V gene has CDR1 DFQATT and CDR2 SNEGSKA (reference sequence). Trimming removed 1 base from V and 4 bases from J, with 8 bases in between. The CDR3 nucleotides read TGCAGTGCTAGAGGGCGGGCGTACGAGCAGTACTTC. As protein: CSARGRAYEQYF.

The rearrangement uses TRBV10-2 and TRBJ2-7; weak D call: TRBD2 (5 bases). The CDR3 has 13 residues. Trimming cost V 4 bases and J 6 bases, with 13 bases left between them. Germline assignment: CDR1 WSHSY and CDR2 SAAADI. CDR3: CASSGSASSEQYF. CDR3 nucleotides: TGCGCCAGCAGTGGATCGGCTAGCTCCGAGCAGTACTTC.

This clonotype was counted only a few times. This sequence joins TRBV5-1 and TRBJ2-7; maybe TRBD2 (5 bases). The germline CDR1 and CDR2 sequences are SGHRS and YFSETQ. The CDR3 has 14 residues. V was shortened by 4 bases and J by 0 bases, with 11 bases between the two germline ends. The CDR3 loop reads CASSPEVSSYEQYF. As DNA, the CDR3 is TGCGCCAGCAGCCCGGAGGTAAGCTCCTACGAGCAGTACTTC.

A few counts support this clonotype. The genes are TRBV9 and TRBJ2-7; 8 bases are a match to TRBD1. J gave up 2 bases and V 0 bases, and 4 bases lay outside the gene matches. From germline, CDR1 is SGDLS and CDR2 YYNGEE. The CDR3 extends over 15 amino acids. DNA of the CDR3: TGTGCCAGCAGCGTAGGGACAGGGCAGACCTACGAGCAGTACTTC. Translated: CASSVGTGQTYEQYF.

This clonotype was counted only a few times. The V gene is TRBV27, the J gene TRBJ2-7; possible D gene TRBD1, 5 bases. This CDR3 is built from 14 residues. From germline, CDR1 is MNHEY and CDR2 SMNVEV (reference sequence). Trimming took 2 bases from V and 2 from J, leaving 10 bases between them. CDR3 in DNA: TGTGCCAGCAGTTTAGGGGCAGCCACCTACGAGCAGTACTTC. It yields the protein CASSLGAATYEQYF.

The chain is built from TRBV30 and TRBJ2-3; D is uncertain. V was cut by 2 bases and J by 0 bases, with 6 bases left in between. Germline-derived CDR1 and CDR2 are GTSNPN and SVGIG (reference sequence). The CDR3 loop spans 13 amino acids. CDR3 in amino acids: CAWSFSSTDTQYF. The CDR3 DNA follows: TGTGCCTGGAGTTTTTCCAGCACAGATACGCAGTATTTT.

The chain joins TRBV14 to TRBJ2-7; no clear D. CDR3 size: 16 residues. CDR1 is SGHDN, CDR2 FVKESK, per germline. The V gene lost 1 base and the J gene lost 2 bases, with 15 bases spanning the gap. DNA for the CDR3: TGTGCCAGCAGCCAAGGGTTGGGGATCACCCCCTACGAGCAGTACTTC. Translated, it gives CASSQGLGITPYEQYF.